This record concerns one T cell receptor beta chain sequence. The sample originates from a study of blood T cell repertoires in COVID-19. Study summary: In each case, the material was cDNA or gDNA derived from T cells, B-cell-depleted T cells, or PBMCs.

This CDR3 is 13 amino acids long. Germline loops: CDR1 MNHEY, CDR2 SVGEGT. V was cut by 0 bases and J by 4 bases, with 7 bases left in between. Original handling: Using reference gene primer amplification, nucleated cell counts were estimated. The data were produced by immunoSEQ multiplex PCR, yet TCRdb's version contains in-frame clones alone and is incomplete. The DNA gave D and trimming, while V, J and clone size come from that table. Among roughly 200,000 clones listed, 80% to 85% were seen once. Sequencing was done on a sample of peripheral blood. This receptor was obtained from an elderly woman with COVID-19, enrolled during active disease. V and J are TRBV6-2 or TRBV6-3 and TRBJ2-7; no firm D call. Written as DNA, the CDR3 is TGTGCCAGCAGTTACTCGTCCTTTTACGAGCAGTACTTC. Residues: CASSYSSFYEQYF.